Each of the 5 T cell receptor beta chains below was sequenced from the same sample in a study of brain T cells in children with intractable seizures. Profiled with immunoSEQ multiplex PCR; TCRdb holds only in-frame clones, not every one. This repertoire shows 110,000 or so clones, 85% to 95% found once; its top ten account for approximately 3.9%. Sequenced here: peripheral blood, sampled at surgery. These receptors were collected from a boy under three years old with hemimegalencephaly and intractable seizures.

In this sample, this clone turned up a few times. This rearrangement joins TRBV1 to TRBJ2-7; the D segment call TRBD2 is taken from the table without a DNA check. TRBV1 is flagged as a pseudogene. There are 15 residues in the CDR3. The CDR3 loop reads CTSSRRDLGNYEQYF. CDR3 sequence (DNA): TGCACCAGCAGCCGACGGGACTTGGGGAACTACGAGCAGTACTTC.

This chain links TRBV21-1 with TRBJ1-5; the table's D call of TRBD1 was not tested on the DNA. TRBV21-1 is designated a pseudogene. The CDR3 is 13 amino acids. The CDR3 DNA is TGTGCCAGCAGCAGAGACAGGGATCAGCCCCAGCATTTT. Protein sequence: CASSRDRDQPQHF.

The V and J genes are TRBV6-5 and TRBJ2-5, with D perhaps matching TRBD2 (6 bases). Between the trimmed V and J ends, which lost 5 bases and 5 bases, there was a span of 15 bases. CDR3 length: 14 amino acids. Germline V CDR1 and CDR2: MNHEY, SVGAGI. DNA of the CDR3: TGTGCCAGCAGTCGAACTATTGCGGGGGAGACCCAGTACTTC. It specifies CASSRTIAGETQYF.

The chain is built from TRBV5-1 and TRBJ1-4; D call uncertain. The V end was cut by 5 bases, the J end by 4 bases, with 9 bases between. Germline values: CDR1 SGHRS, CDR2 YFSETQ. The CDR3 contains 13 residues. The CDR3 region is CASRGGSNEKLFF. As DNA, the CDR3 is TGCGCCAGCAGGGGAGGGAGTAATGAAAAACTGTTTTTT.

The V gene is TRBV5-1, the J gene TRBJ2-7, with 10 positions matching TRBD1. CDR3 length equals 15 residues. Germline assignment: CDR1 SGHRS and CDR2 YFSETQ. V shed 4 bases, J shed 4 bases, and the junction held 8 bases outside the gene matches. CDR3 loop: CASSPGTGVIYEQYF. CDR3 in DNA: TGCGCCAGCAGCCCAGGGACAGGGGTAATTTACGAGCAGTACTTC.